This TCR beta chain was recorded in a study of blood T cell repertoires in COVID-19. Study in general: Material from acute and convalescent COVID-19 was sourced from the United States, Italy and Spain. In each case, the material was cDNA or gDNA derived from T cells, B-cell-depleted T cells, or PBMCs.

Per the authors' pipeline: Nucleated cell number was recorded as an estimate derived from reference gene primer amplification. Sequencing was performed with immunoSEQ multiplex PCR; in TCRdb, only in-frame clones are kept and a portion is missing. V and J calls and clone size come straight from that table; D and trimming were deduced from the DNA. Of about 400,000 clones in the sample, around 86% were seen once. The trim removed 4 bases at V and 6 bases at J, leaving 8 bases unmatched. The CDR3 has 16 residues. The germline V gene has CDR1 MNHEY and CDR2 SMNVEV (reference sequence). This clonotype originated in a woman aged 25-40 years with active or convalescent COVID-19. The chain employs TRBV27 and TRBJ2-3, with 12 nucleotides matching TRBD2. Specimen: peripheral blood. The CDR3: CASSSQTSGSLDTQYF. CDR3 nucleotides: TGTGCCAGCAGTTCACAGACTAGCGGGAGTTTGGATACGCAGTATTTT.